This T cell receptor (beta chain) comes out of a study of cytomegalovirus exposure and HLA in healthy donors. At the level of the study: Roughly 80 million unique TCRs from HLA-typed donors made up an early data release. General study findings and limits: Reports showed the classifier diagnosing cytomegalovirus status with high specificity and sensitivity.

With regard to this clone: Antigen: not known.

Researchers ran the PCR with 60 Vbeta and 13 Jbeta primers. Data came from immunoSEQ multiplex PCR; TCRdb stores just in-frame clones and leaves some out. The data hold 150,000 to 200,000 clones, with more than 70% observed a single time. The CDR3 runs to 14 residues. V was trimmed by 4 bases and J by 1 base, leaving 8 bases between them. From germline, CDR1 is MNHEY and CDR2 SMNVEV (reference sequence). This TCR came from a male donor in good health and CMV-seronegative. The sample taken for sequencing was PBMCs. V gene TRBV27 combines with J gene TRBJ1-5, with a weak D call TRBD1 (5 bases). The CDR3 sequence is CASSYRQSNQPQHF. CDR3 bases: TGTGCCAGCAGTTATAGACAGAGCAATCAGCCCCAGCATTTT.